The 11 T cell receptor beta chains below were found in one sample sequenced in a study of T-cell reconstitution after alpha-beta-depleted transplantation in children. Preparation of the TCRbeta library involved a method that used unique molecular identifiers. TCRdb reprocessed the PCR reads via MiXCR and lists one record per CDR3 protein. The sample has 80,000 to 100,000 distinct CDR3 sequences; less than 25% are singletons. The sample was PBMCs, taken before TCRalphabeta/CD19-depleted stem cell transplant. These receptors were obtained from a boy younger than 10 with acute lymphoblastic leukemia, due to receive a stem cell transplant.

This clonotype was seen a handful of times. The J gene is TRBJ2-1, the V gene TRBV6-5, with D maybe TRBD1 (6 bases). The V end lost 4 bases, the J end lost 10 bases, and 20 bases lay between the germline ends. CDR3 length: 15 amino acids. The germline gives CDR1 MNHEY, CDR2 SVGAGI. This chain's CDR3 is CASSSRGFSRGEQFF. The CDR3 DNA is TGTGCCAGCAGTTCGAGGGGGTTTAGCCGCGGGGAGCAGTTCTTC.

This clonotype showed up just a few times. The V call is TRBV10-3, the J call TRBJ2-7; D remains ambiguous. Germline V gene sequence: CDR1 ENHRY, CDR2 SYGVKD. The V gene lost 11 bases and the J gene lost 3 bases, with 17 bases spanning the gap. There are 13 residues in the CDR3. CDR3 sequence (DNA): TGTGCCCAACCTCCCGTTTCTGTCTACGAGCAGTACTTC. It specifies CAQPPVSVYEQYF.

CDR3 loop: CASSFGTGNNQPQHF. The CDR3 nucleotides read TGTGCCAGCAGTTTCGGGACAGGGAACAATCAGCCCCAGCATTTT. The chain is built from TRBV12-3 or TRBV12-4 and TRBJ1-5; 9 bases agree with TRBD1. This CDR3 region has 15 residues. The trim removed 3 bases at V and 3 bases at J, leaving 3 bases unmatched.

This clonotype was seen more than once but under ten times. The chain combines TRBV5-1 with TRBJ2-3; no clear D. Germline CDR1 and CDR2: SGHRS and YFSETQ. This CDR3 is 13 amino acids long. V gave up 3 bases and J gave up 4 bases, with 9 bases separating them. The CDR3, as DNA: TGCGCCAGCAGCTCCCAAGTTGCAGATACGCAGTATTTT. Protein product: CASSSQVADTQYF.

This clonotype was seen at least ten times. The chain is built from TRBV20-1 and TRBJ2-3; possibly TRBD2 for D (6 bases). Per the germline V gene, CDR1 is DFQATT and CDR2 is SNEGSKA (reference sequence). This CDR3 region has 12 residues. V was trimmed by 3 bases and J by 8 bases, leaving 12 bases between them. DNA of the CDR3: TGCAGTGCTAGGCCTAGCGAGGCTACGCAGTATTTT. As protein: CSARPSEATQYF.

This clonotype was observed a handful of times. The CDR3 loop is CASRNGAGSANEQYF. The CDR3 DNA sequence: TGTGCCAGCAGGAATGGGGCAGGGAGCGCTAACGAGCAGTACTTC. The rearrangement uses TRBV28 and TRBJ2-7; either TRBD1 or TRBD2 may supply D (5 bases each). CDR3 length: 15 residues. The ends were cut back, 6 bases at V and 5 bases at J, with 20 bases in the middle. Germline V lookup: CDR1 MDHEN, CDR2 SYDVKM.

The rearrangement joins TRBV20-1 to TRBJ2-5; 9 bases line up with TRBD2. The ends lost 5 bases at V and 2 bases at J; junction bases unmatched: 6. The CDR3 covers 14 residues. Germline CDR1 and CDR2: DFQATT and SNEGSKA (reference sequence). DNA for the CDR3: TGCAGTGCTCCGACTAGCGGAGCTCAAGAGACCCAGTACTTC. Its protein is CSAPTSGAQETQYF.

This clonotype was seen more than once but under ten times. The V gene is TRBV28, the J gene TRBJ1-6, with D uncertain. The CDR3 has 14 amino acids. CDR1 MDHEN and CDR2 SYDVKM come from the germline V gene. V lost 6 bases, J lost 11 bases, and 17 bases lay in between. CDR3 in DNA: TGTGCCAGCAGCGTCACGAGAACTCCTCCACCCCTCCACTTT. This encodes CASSVTRTPPPLHF. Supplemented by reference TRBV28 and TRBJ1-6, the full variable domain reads DVKVTQSSRYLVKRTGEKVFLECVQDMDHENMFWYRQDPGLGLRLIYFSYDVKMKEKGDIPEGYSVSREKKERFSLILESASTNQTSMYLCASSVTRTPPPLHFGNGTRLTVT.

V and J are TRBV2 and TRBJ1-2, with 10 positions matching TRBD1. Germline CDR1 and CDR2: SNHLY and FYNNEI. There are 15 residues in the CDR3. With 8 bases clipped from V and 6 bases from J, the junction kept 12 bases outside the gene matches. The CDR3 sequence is CASHPRTGGVNGYTF. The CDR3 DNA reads TGTGCCAGCCATCCCCGGACAGGGGGGGTCAATGGCTACACCTTC. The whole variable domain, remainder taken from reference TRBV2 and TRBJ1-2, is EPEVTQTPSHQVTQMGQEVILRCVPISNHLYFYWYRQILGQKVEFLVSFYNNEISEKSEIFDDQFSVERPDGSNFTLKIRSTKLEDSAMYFCASHPRTGGVNGYTFGSGTRLTVV.

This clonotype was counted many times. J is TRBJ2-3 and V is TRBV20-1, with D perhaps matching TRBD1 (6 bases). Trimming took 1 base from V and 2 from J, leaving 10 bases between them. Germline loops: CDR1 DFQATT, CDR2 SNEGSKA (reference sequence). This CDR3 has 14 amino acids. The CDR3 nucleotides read TGCAGTGCTAGAGGGACAGAGGTCACAGATACGCAGTATTTT. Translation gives CSARGTEVTDTQYF.

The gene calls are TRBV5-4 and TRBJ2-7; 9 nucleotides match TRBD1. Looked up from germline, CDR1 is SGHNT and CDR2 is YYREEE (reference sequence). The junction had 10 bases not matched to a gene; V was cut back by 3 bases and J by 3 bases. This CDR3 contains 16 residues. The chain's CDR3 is CASSSPGTGRFYEQYF. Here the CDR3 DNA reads TGTGCCAGCAGCTCTCCCGGGACAGGGCGTTTCTACGAGCAGTACTTC.